This T cell receptor (beta chain) was retrieved from a study of T cell clones after liver transplantation. The wider study: TCRbeta sequencing after a pre-transplant mixed lymphocyte reaction identified graft-donor-reactive clones, later tracked in post-transplant blood. Apart from three HCV-positive recipients, transplants were for non-autoimmune, non-viral reasons.

Germline values: CDR1 SGHDT, CDR2 YYEEEE. V lost 0 bases, J lost 4 bases, and 2 bases stayed unmatched. The CDR3 has 16 residues. TCRdb keeps only in-frame clones here, not all; method: immunoSEQ multiplex PCR. The data show 6,000 or so clones, 81% seen once. The receptor comes from a human donor who received a liver transplant. The sequencing here drew on CD8+ T cells from blood, taken before liver transplant. The rearrangement joins TRBV5-6 to TRBJ2-3; 13 bases line up with TRBD2. The CDR3 region has the DNA TGTGCCAGCAGCTTGGGGACTAGCGGGAGTGCAGATACGCAGTATTTT. As protein: CASSLGTSGSADTQYF. Filled out from reference TRBV5-6 and TRBJ2-3, the complete variable domain reads DAGVTQSPTHLIKTRGQQVTLRCSPKSGHDTVSWYQQALGQGPQFIFQYYEEEERQRGNFPDRFSGHQFPNYSSELNVNALLLGDSALYLCASSLGTSGSADTQYFGPGTRLTVL.